This TCR beta chain was recovered during a study of T-cell reconstitution after alpha-beta-depleted transplantation in children. Germline V CDR1 and CDR2: SGHAT, FQNNGV. The ends lost 6 bases at V and 10 bases at J; junction bases unmatched: 18. CDR3 length: 18 amino acids. In this sample, this clonotype turned up a few times. For TCRbeta, the library was prepared with unique molecular identifiers. One entry per CDR3 protein, called by TCRdb with MiXCR from the PCR reads. The table records 450,000 to 600,000 distinct CDR3 sequences, around a third of them present only once. This clonotype was sampled from a human donor who donated a stem cell graft to a child with aplastic anemia. Sequencing was performed on PBMCs from the stem cell graft donor, taken from the stem cell graft. The chain recombines TRBV11-2 with TRBJ2-1, with 13 bases aligning to TRBD2. The CDR3 DNA sequence: TGTGCCAGCAGGCCCCCTGGGAGGACTAGCGGGGGCCTCGGAGAGCAGTTCTTC. Protein: CASRPPGRTSGGLGEQFF.